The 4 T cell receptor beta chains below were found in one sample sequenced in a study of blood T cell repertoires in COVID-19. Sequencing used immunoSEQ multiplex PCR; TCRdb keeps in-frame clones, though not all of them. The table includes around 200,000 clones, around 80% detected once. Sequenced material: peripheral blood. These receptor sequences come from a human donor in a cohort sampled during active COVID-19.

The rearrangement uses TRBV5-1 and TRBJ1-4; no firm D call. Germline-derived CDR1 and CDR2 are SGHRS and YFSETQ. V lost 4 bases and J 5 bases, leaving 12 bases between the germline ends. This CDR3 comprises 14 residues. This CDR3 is CASSPTPLNEKLFF. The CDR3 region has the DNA TGCGCCAGCAGCCCGACACCCCTGAATGAAAAACTGTTTTTT.

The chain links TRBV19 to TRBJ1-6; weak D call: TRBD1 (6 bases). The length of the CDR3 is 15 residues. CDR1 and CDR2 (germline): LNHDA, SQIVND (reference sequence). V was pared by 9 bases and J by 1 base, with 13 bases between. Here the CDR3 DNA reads TGTGCCAGCCGAGGCAGGGGATCCTATAATTCACCCCTCCACTTT. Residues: CASRGRGSYNSPLHF.

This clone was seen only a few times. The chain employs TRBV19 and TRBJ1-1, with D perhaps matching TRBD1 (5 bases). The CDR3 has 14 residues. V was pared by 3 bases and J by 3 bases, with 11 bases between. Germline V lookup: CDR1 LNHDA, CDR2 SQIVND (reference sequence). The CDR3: CASSIVARDTEAFF. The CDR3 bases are TGTGCCAGTAGTATCGTCGCCAGGGACACTGAAGCTTTCTTT. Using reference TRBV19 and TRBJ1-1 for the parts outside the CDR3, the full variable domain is DGGITQSPKYLFRKEGQNVTLSCEQNLNHDAMYWYRQDPGQGLRLIYYSQIVNDFQKGDIAEGYSVSREKKESFPLTVTSAQKNPTAFYLCASSIVARDTEAFFGQGTRLTVV.

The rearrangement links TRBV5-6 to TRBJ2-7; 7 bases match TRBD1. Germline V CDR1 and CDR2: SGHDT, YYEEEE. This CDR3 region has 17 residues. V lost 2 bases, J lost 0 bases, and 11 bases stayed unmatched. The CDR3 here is CASSFDPGTDLSYEQYF. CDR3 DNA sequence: TGTGCCAGCAGCTTTGACCCCGGGACAGATCTCTCCTACGAGCAGTACTTC.